This passage covers 14 T cell receptor beta chains from one sample sequenced in a study of glioma-infiltrating T cells after dendritic cell vaccination. Documented time point: after dendritic cell vaccination, including at tumor progression/relapse. Assay: immunoSEQ multiplex PCR; the TCRdb copy retains only in-frame clones and omits some. The table lists over 80,000 clones, about 81% of them singletons. The material was blood, obtained after dendritic cell vaccination. The receptors were gathered from a human donor with glioblastoma.

For the CDR3, the DNA is TGTGCCAGCAGCTTAAGGCTAGGGGACACCGGGGAGCTGTTTTTT. It specifies CASSLRLGDTGELFF. This chain joins TRBV7-8 and TRBJ2-2, with D possibly TRBD1 on 5 matching bases. CDR1 and CDR2 from the germline V gene are SGHVS and FQNEAQ. The V gene lost 2 bases and the J gene lost 3 bases, with 10 bases spanning the gap. The CDR3 consists of 15 residues. Combining the CDR3 with reference TRBV7-8 and TRBJ2-2 gives the whole variable domain GAGVSQSPRYKVAKRGQDVALRCDPISGHVSLFWYQQALGQGPEFLTYFQNEAQLDKSGLPSDRFFAERPEGSVSTLKIQRTQQEDSAVYLCASSLRLGDTGELFFGEGSRLTVL.

Many counts were recorded for this clone. The chain carries TRBV5-1 and TRBJ1-2; D is unresolved. The CDR3 covers 13 residues. Germline V gene data show CDR1 as SGHRS and CDR2 as YFSETQ. V was pared by 4 bases and J by 5 bases, with 12 bases between. The CDR3 region is CASSPMERYGYTF. The CDR3 DNA is TGCGCCAGCAGCCCGATGGAGCGTTATGGCTACACCTTC.

In the case of this clone: The junction differs from germline at one of its ends, possibly a read error. This chain uses TRBV30 with TRBJ2-5, with TRBD2 matching 13 bases. This CDR3 spans 14 amino acids. The germline V gene encodes CDR1 GTSNPN and CDR2 SVGIG (reference sequence). The CDR3 nucleotides read TGTGCCTGGAGTAGACTAGCGGGGGGAGAGGCCCAGTACTTC. Translating gives CAWSRLAGGEAQYF.

This clone was found once. The genes are TRBV11-2 and TRBJ2-5, with D tentatively TRBD1 (6 bases). This CDR3 spans 16 amino acids. Trimming took off 0 bases at V and 3 bases at J, with 14 bases between the two ends. CDR1 is SGHAT and CDR2 is FQNNGV in the germline V gene. The CDR3 protein is CASSLDTGTRKETQYF. CDR3 DNA: TGTGCCAGCAGCTTAGACACCGGGACACGGAAAGAGACCCAGTACTTC.

J is TRBJ2-3 and V is TRBV25-1; D possibly corresponds to TRBD2 (6 bases). CDR1 MGHDK and CDR2 SYGVNS come from the germline V gene. This CDR3 region has 17 residues. V lost 3 bases and J 1 base, leaving 17 bases between the germline ends. Here the CDR3 reads CASSDVKGRKGTDTQYF. The CDR3 bases are TGTGCCAGCAGTGACGTGAAGGGGAGGAAGGGCACAGATACGCAGTATTTT.

This clone was counted a single time. The chain is built from TRBV2 and TRBJ2-2; 14 nucleotides agree with TRBD2. Trimming took 8 bases from V and 6 from J; bases not matched to a gene: 2. Germline-derived CDR1 and CDR2 are SNHLY and FYNNEI. There are 14 residues in the CDR3. The CDR3: CASRLAGGPGELFF. In DNA, the CDR3 is TGTGCCAGCCGACTAGCGGGAGGGCCCGGGGAGCTGTTTTTT. The variable domain in full, completed from reference TRBV2 and TRBJ2-2, reads EPEVTQTPSHQVTQMGQEVILRCVPISNHLYFYWYRQILGQKVEFLVSFYNNEISEKSEIFDDQFSVERPDGSNFTLKIRSTKLEDSAMYFCASRLAGGPGELFFGEGSRLTVL.

The CDR3 sequence: CASSPISGSATGELFF. DNA of the CDR3: TGTGCCAGCTCACCAATTAGCGGGAGCGCCACCGGGGAGCTGTTTTTT. The V gene is TRBV18, the J gene TRBJ2-2; 9 bases match TRBD2. Germline values: CDR1 KGHSH, CDR2 LQKENI. This CDR3 has 16 amino acids. The ends lost 2 bases at V and 4 bases at J; junction bases unmatched: 5.

J is TRBJ1-2 and V is TRBV5-6; D perhaps matches TRBD1 (5 bases). The germline V gene encodes CDR1 SGHDT and CDR2 YYEEEE. Trimming cost V 2 bases and J 1 base, with 12 bases left between them. The CDR3 length is 15 residues. CDR3 sequence: CASSFGGGVNYGYTF. The CDR3 bases are TGTGCCAGCAGCTTCGGGGGAGGGGTTAACTATGGCTACACCTTC.

CDR3 bases: TGTGCCAGCAGCTTGGAGGGGAACCCCGTCGCATACGAGCAGTACGTC. It is translated as CASSLEGNPVAYEQYV. The V call is TRBV11-2, the J call TRBJ2-7; a weak D match, TRBD2 (6 bases). V lost 3 bases, J lost 4 bases, and 19 bases lay in between. The CDR3 extends over 16 amino acids. The germline CDR1 and CDR2 sequences are SGHAT and FQNNGV.

This chain connects TRBV25-1 to TRBJ2-5; TRBD2 aligns across 15 bases. Trimming removed 6 bases from V and 4 bases from J; junction bases left unmatched: 9. The CDR3 covers 17 residues. Germline values: CDR1 MGHDK, CDR2 SYGVNS. This CDR3 reads CASRWGTSGRLGETQYF. In DNA, the CDR3 is TGTGCCAGCAGGTGGGGGACTAGCGGGAGGTTGGGAGAGACCCAGTACTTC. The full variable domain, in which reference TRBV25-1 and TRBJ2-5 provide the parts outside the CDR3, is EADIYQTPRYLVIGTGKKITLECSQTMGHDKMYWYQQDPGMELHLIHYSYGVNSTEKGDLSSESTVSRIRTEHFPLTLESARPSHTSQYLCASRWGTSGRLGETQYFGPGTRLLVL.

The chain links TRBV10-1 to TRBJ2-2; 10 nucleotides match TRBD1. Germline V gene data show CDR1 as WNHNN and CDR2 as SYGVQD (reference sequence). Trimming removed 10 bases from V and 6 bases from J; junction bases left unmatched: 2. CDR3 length: 12 residues. The CDR3 loop is CATGTGAGELFF. CDR3 bases: TGCGCCACTGGGACAGGGGCCGGGGAGCTGTTTTTT.

This clone was counted ten times or more. The chain links TRBV7-2 to TRBJ2-7; 12 positions match TRBD2. The CDR3 is made up of 14 amino acids. V lost 5 bases, J lost 2 bases, and 1 base stayed unmatched. CDR1 and CDR2 from the germline V gene are SGHTA and FQGNSA. The CDR3 sequence: CASSRLAGAYEQYF. CDR3 coding DNA: TGTGCCAGCAGCCGACTAGCGGGGGCCTACGAGCAGTACTTC.

This chain uses TRBV6-5 with TRBJ1-1; D unresolved. Trimming stripped 7 bases from V and 5 bases from J, with 17 bases between. Germline CDR1 MNHEY, CDR2 SVGAGI. The CDR3 has 14 residues. The CDR3 reads CASMVTQPGTEAFF. Written as DNA, the CDR3 is TGTGCCAGCATGGTGACACAACCGGGGACTGAAGCTTTCTTT.

Written as DNA, the CDR3 is TGTGCCAGCAGCTTAAGAGAAAACACTGAAGCTTTCTTT. This gives the protein CASSLRENTEAFF. The J gene is TRBJ1-1, the V gene TRBV7-7; no reliable D call. In germline, CDR1 is SSHAT, CDR2 FNYEAQ (reference sequence). V gave up 2 bases and J gave up 2 bases, with 6 bases separating them. The CDR3 loop spans 13 amino acids.